These 26 T cell receptor beta chains originate from one sample sequenced in a study of blood T cell repertoires in COVID-19. TCRdb's copy holds only in-frame clones and misses some; the assay was immunoSEQ multiplex PCR. The data contain roughly 21,000 clones, more than 85% of them singletons. The sequenced sample consisted of peripheral blood. These receptors originate from a man aged 65 to 79 with active COVID-19.

V usage is TRBV10-3 and J usage is TRBJ2-2; the D gene is possibly TRBD1 (5 bases). The ends were cut back, 3 bases at V and 5 bases at J, with 13 bases in the middle. CDR1 is ENHRY, CDR2 SYGVKD, per germline. The CDR3 contains 15 residues. CDR3 sequence (DNA): TGTGCCATCAGTGACGTAGGGGTCGGGACCGGGGAGCTGTTTTTT. Translated: CAISDVGVGTGELFF.

This rearrangement joins TRBV13 to TRBJ2-1; 13 bases map to TRBD2. V lost 0 bases to trimming and J lost 8 bases; unmatched junction nucleotides: 7. The length of the CDR3 is 17 residues. CDR1 is PRHDT, CDR2 FYEKMQ, per germline (reference sequence). The CDR3 spells CASSLGAGLAGVYEQFF. CDR3 coding DNA: TGTGCCAGCAGCTTAGGCGCTGGACTAGCGGGAGTTTATGAGCAGTTCTTC.

J is TRBJ1-6 and V is TRBV6-5; a possible D gene is TRBD1 (6 bases). This CDR3 spans 13 amino acids. Germline-derived CDR1 and CDR2 are MNHEY and SVGAGI. With 11 bases removed from V and 7 bases from J, the gap between germline ends came to 15 bases. CDR3 protein: CAADSVVNSPLHF. The DNA of the CDR3 is TGTGCCGCGGACAGTGTCGTGAATTCACCCCTCCACTTT.

This chain connects TRBV9 to TRBJ2-1; D possibly corresponds to TRBD2 (5 bases). The germline CDR1 and CDR2 sequences are SGDLS and YYNGEE. This CDR3 is 12 amino acids long. Trimming left V 0 bases short and J 12 bases short, with 10 bases between. In DNA, the CDR3 is TGTGCCAGCAGCGTAGTAGGAGGAGTGCAGTTCTTC. The encoded protein is CASSVVGGVQFF.

The CDR3 nucleotides are TGCGCCAGCAGCTGGACTAGCGGGAGAACAGATACGCAGTATTTT. This translates into CASSWTSGRTDTQYF. The genes are TRBV5-1 and TRBJ2-3; 13 nucleotides line up with TRBD2. Germline trimming cut 3 bases from V and 3 bases from J; bases unmatched to any gene: 1. The V gene's germline CDR1 is SGHRS and CDR2 YFSETQ. This CDR3 region has 15 residues.

The chain recombines TRBV4-1 with TRBJ2-5; 7 nucleotides match TRBD2. Germline trimming cut 0 bases from V and 2 bases from J; bases unmatched to any gene: 15. Germline V gene lookup returns CDR1 MGHRA and CDR2 YSYEKL. The length of the CDR3 is 19 residues. CDR3 amino acids: CASSQEVVGRALKQETQYF. For the CDR3, the DNA is TGCGCCAGCAGCCAAGAGGTCGTAGGGAGGGCGCTCAAACAAGAGACCCAGTACTTC.

This sequence joins TRBV5-1 and TRBJ1-6; D not certain. The CDR3 is made up of 13 amino acids. Germline loops: CDR1 SGHRS, CDR2 YFSETQ. V lost 2 bases, J lost 7 bases, and 7 bases lay in between. CDR3 sequence reads: CASSFEGNSPLHF. CDR3 sequence (DNA): TGCGCCAGCAGCTTCGAGGGAAATTCACCCCTCCACTTT. The variable domain in full, completed from reference TRBV5-1 and TRBJ1-6, reads KAGVTQTPRYLIKTRGQQVTLSCSPISGHRSVSWYQQTPGQGLQFLFEYFSETQRNKGNFPGRFSGRQFSNSRSEMNVSTLELGDSALYLCASSFEGNSPLHFGNGTRLTVT.

This chain links TRBV7-9 with TRBJ2-7, with 7 bases that match TRBD2. Germline V gene data show CDR1 as SEHNR and CDR2 as FQNEAQ (reference sequence). J was trimmed by 3 bases and V by 2 bases; bases with no gene match: 10. The CDR3 is 16 residues long. As DNA, the CDR3 is TGTGCCAGCAGCTTAAGAACGGGGGAGGGATACTACGAGCAGTACTTC. Translating gives CASSLRTGEGYYEQYF.

J is TRBJ1-6 and V is TRBV27; the D gene is possibly TRBD1 (5 bases). The germline CDR1 and CDR2 sequences are MNHEY and SMNVEV (reference sequence). The CDR3 is made up of 16 amino acids. With 5 bases removed from V and 7 bases from J, the gap between germline ends came to 18 bases. The DNA for the CDR3 is TGTGCCAGCAGTCTACTGACAGACCTCTTGAATTCACCCCTCCACTTT. Translation: CASSLLTDLLNSPLHF.

The chain couples TRBV11-3 to TRBJ2-2, with 11 positions matching TRBD2. The V and J ends lost 1 base and 2 bases, in that order; junction bases with no gene match: 12. The V gene's germline CDR1 is SGHNT and CDR2 YENEEA. The CDR3 is 20 residues long. DNA for the CDR3: TGTGCCAGCAGCTTAGGCCTAGCTCTAGCGGGGGGCCGCAACACCGGGGAGCTGTTTTTT. This sequence encodes CASSLGLALAGGRNTGELFF.

The rearrangement links TRBV2 to TRBJ2-1; 10 nucleotides match TRBD2. V lost 7 bases to trimming and J lost 8 bases; unmatched junction nucleotides: 8. CDR1 and CDR2 (germline): SNHLY, FYNNEI. The CDR3 is made up of 14 amino acids. In nucleotides, the CDR3 is TGTGCCAGCAAGGAGCGGGAGGGCCGATATGAGCAGTTCTTC. As protein: CASKEREGRYEQFF.

The chain is built from TRBV30 and TRBJ2-3; D possibly corresponds to TRBD2 (5 bases). The V and J ends lost 0 bases and 0 bases respectively, with 13 bases between them. Germline CDR1 GTSNPN, CDR2 SVGIG (reference sequence). The CDR3 has 16 amino acids. CDR3 bases: TGTGCCTGGAGTGTAATTACACGACTAAGCACAGATACGCAGTATTTT. Encoded protein: CAWSVITRLSTDTQYF.

The chain links TRBV7-8 to TRBJ2-1; no definite D call. Germline V lookup: CDR1 SGHVS, CDR2 FQNEAQ. V dropped 1 base and J dropped 7 bases, with 5 bases sitting between them. This CDR3 is built from 12 residues. CDR3 protein: CASSLERNEQFF. The CDR3 bases are TGTGCCAGCAGCTTAGAACGGAATGAGCAGTTCTTC.

The chain employs TRBV4-2 and TRBJ2-7; 9 positions match TRBD1. The germline CDR1 and CDR2 sequences are LGHNA and YNFKEQ. With 3 bases clipped from V and 0 bases from J, the junction kept 9 bases outside the gene matches. The CDR3 sequence is 17 residues long. CDR3 sequence: CASSHLDRGSSSYEQYF. DNA for the CDR3: TGTGCCAGCAGCCACCTGGACAGGGGCTCAAGCTCCTACGAGCAGTACTTC.

In nucleotides, the CDR3 is TGCGCCAGCAGGACTGCGACTGCGAACTATGGCTACACCTTC. The encoded protein is CASRTATANYGYTF. This chain uses TRBV5-1 with TRBJ1-2; D gene uncertain. V lost 5 bases and J 2 bases, leaving 13 bases between the germline ends. The germline V gene encodes CDR1 SGHRS and CDR2 YFSETQ. The CDR3 spans 14 residues.

The chain recombines TRBV9 with TRBJ2-3; 7 nucleotides match TRBD2. CDR1 SGDLS and CDR2 YYNGEE come from the germline V gene. The trim removed 0 bases at V and 3 bases at J, leaving 4 bases unmatched. This CDR3 has 15 amino acids. In nucleotides, the CDR3 is TGTGCCAGCAGCGTAGGAGCGGGGAGTACAGATACGCAGTATTTT. This sequence encodes CASSVGAGSTDTQYF.

The chain employs TRBV5-1 and TRBJ2-7; TRBD2 matches at 11 bases. This CDR3 region has 16 residues. Germline CDR1 SGHRS, CDR2 YFSETQ. The ends lost 3 bases at V and 0 bases at J; junction bases unmatched: 5. The CDR3 sequence is CASSWGLAEPSYEQYF. The CDR3 DNA is TGCGCCAGCAGCTGGGGACTAGCGGAACCCTCCTACGAGCAGTACTTC.

The chain couples TRBV19 to TRBJ2-7; 10 bases line up with TRBD1. This CDR3 has 14 amino acids. V was clipped by 6 bases and J by 2 bases; unmatched bases: 4. Per the germline V gene, CDR1 is LNHDA and CDR2 is SQIVND (reference sequence). The CDR3 DNA reads TGTGCCAGTAGCCCCGGGACAGGGGCCTACGAGCAGTACTTC. It translates to CASSPGTGAYEQYF.

This clone was counted once. This chain links TRBV25-1 with TRBJ2-2; D may be TRBD1 (5 bases). Deletions cut 2 bases from V and 13 bases from J, with 14 bases between. This CDR3 spans 13 amino acids. The germline V gene has CDR1 MGHDK and CDR2 SYGVNS. CDR3 in amino acids: CASSEETVLTLFF. The DNA for the CDR3 is TGTGCCAGCAGTGAAGAGACAGTCCTAACGCTGTTTTTT.

This sequence joins TRBV4-1 and TRBJ1-2, with a weak D call TRBD1 (6 bases). Germline loops: CDR1 MGHRA, CDR2 YSYEKL. V shed 3 bases and J shed 8 bases, with 16 bases lying between them. This CDR3 is 14 amino acids long. This CDR3 reads CASSHITGPGGYTF. The CDR3 DNA reads as TGCGCCAGCAGCCACATAACAGGGCCGGGCGGCTACACCTTC.

The rearrangement uses TRBV28 and TRBJ1-2, with D perhaps TRBD1 (6 bases). CDR3 length equals 14 residues. V was cut by 5 bases and J by 6 bases, with 16 bases left in between. Germline V gene sequence: CDR1 MDHEN, CDR2 SYDVKM. CDR3 nucleotides: TGTGCCAGCAGTCTAGGACAGCCGCGGGATGGCTACACCTTC. Amino acid sequence: CASSLGQPRDGYTF.

The CDR3 protein is CASSGWSSGELFF. The CDR3 bases are TGTGCCAGCTCTGGTTGGAGTTCCGGGGAGCTGTTTTTT. This rearrangement joins TRBV27 to TRBJ2-2; D call uncertain. V was shortened by 8 bases and J by 6 bases, with 13 bases between the two germline ends. The CDR3 covers 13 residues. Germline V CDR1 and CDR2: MNHEY, SMNVEV (reference sequence).

This chain joins TRBV7-6 and TRBJ2-3, with D possibly matching TRBD1 (5 bases). CDR1 and CDR2 (germline): SGHVS, FNYEAQ. V shed 0 bases and J shed 2 bases, with 18 bases lying between them. The CDR3 has 18 residues. The CDR3 protein is CASSLAPRTPTLTDTQYF. DNA of the CDR3: TGTGCCAGCAGCTTAGCACCTAGGACACCTACGCTCACAGATACGCAGTATTTT.

The V and J genes are TRBV6-5 and TRBJ1-6; the D gene is possibly TRBD1 (5 bases). Germline-derived CDR1 and CDR2 are MNHEY and SVGAGI. The CDR3 is made up of 14 amino acids. Trimming shortened V by 7 bases and J by 10 bases, and 17 bases separated the two germline ends. CDR3 DNA sequence: TGTGCCAGCAAAAAGGGCCCGGGGGGATCACCCCTCCACTTT. It is translated as CASKKGPGGSPLHF.

This clone was detected only once. The genes are TRBV10-1 and TRBJ2-2; no reliable D call. This CDR3 has 13 amino acids. The V end was cut by 4 bases, the J end by 4 bases, with 7 bases between. Germline values: CDR1 WNHNN, CDR2 SYGVQD (reference sequence). Written as DNA, the CDR3 is TGCGCCAGCAGTGTGTTCAGCACCGGGGAGCTGTTTTTT. The encoded protein is CASSVFSTGELFF.

The CDR3 DNA sequence: TGCGCCAGCAGCTACCGGGCTGGAGCTAGCGACCACGAGCAGTACTTC. Amino acid sequence: CASSYRAGASDHEQYF. This sequence joins TRBV4-1 and TRBJ2-7; TRBD2 might be the D (6 bases). Trimming took 5 bases from V and 5 from J, leaving 22 bases between them. The CDR3 sequence is 16 residues long. Germline lookup yields CDR1 MGHRA and CDR2 YSYEKL.